The following is a T cell receptor beta chain sequence with its context. Primers: 60 Vbeta forward and 13 Jbeta reverse. Clones were sequenced by immunoSEQ multiplex PCR, and TCRdb holds only the in-frame ones, with some missing. Among 150,000 to 200,000 clones listed, around nine tenths were seen once. This sample was included in a study of cytomegalovirus exposure and HLA in healthy donors. Each donor was healthy, and each was a bone marrow donor. CDR3 size: 13 residues. V was shortened by 2 bases and J by 3 bases, with 5 bases between the two germline ends. Germline loops: CDR1 SGHTA, CDR2 FQGTGA. This clonotype was obtained from a woman between 25 and 40 years old in good health and CMV-seronegative. The chain combines TRBV7-3 with TRBJ2-1, with D unclear. The sample comprised PBMCs. The CDR3 is CASSLHHYNEQFF. The CDR3 bases are TGTGCCAGCAGCTTACATCACTACAATGAGCAGTTCTTC.